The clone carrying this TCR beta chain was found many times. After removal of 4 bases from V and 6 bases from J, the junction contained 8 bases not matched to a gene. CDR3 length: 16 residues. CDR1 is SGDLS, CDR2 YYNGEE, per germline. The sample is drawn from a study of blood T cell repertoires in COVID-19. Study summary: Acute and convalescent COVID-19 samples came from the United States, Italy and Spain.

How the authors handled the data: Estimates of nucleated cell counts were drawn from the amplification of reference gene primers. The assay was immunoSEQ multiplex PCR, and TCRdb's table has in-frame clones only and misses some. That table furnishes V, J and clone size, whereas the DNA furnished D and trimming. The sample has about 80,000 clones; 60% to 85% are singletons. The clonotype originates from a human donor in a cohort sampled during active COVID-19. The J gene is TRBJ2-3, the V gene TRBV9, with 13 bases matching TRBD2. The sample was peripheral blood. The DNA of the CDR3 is TGTGCCAGCAGCTTCGAAGGACTAGCGGGAGCTGATACGCAGTATTTT. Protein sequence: CASSFEGLAGADTQYF.